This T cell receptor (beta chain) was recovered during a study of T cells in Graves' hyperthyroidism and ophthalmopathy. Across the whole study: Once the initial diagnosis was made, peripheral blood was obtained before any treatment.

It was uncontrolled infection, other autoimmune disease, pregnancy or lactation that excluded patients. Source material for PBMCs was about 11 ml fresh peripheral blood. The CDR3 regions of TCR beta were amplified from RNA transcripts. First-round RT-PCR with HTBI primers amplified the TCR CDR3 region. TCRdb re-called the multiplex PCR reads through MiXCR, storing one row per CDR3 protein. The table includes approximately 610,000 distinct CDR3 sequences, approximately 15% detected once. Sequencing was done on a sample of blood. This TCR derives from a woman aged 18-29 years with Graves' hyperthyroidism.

The DNA of the CDR3 is TGTGCCAGCAGCGTAGTGGCGGGAGTCAACTCCTACAATGAGCAGTTCTTC. This translates into CASSVVAGVNSYNEQFF. The gene calls are TRBV9 and TRBJ2-1, with TRBD2 matching over 7 bases. Trimming at V came to 0 bases and at J to 0 bases, leaving 6 bases not matched to a gene. Germline CDR1 reads SGDLS; CDR2 reads YYNGEE. CDR3 length: 17 amino acids.